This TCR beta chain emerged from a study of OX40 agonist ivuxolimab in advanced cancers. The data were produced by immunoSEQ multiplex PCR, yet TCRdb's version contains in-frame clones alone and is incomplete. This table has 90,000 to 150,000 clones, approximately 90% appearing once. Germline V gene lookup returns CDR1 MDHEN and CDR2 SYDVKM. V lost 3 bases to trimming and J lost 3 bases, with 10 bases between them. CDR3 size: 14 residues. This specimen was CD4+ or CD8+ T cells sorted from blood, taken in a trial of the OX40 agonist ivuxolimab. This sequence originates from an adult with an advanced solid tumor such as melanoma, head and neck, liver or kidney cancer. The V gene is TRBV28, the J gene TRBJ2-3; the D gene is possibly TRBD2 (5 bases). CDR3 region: CASSFPPGTDTQYF. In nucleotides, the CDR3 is TGTGCCAGCAGTTTTCCCCCGGGAACAGATACGCAGTATTTT.